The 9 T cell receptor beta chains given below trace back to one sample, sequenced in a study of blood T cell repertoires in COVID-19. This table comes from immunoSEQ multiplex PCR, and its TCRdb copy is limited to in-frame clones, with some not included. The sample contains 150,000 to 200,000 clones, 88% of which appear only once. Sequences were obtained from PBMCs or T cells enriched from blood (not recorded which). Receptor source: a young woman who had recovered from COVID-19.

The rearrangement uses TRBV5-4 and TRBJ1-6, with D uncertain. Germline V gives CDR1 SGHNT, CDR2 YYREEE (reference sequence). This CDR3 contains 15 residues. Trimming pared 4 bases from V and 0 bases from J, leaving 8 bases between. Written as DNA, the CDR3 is TGTGCCAGCAGCCGGAGTGACTCCTATAATTCACCCCTCCACTTT. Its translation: CASSRSDSYNSPLHF.

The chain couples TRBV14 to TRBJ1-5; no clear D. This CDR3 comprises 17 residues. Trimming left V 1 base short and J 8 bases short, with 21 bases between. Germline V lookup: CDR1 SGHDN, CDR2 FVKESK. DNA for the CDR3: TGTGCCAGCAGCCAAGGGGTCCTGTTGCGGCACGGAGAGCCCCAGCATTTT. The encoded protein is CASSQGVLLRHGEPQHF.

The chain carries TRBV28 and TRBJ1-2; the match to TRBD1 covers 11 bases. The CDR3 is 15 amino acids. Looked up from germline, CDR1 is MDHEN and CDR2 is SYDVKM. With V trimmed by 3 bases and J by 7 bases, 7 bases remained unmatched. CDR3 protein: CASSFVDRGLFGYTF. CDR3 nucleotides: TGTGCCAGCAGTTTTGTGGACAGGGGGCTTTTTGGCTACACCTTC.

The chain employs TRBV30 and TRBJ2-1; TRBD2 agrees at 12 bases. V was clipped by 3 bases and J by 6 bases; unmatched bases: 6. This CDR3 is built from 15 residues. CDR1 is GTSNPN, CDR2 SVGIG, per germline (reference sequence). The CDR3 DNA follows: TGTGCCTGGAGCCGTGGACTAGCGGGAAGCAATGAGCAGTTCTTC. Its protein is CAWSRGLAGSNEQFF.

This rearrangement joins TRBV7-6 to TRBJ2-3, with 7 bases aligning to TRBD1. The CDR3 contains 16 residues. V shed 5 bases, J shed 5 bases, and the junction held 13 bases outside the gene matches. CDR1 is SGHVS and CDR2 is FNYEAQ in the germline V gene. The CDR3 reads CASSPYVGQRRDTQYF. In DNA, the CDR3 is TGTGCCAGCAGCCCTTATGTGGGACAGAGAAGAGATACGCAGTATTTT.

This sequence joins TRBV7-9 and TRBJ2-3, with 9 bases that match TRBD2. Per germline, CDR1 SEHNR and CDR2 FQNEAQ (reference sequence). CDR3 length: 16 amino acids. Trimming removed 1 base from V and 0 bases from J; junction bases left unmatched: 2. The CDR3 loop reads CASSLVLAGSTDTQYF. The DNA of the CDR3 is TGTGCCAGCAGCTTAGTCCTAGCGGGAAGCACAGATACGCAGTATTTT.

In nucleotides, the CDR3 is TGTGCCAGCAGCCTTCTCAACAGAGACGAGCAGTACTTC. Protein product: CASSLLNRDEQYF. The J gene is TRBJ2-7, the V gene TRBV11-2; unclear D gene. CDR1 is SGHAT and CDR2 is FQNNGV in the germline V gene. With 5 bases removed from V and 5 bases from J, the gap between germline ends came to 13 bases. The CDR3 loop spans 13 amino acids.

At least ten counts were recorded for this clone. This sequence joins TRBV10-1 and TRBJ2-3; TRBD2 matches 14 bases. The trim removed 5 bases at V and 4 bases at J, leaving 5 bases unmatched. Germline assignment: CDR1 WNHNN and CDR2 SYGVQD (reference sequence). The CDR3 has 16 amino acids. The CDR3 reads CASSPRLAGGADTQYF. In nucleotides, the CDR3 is TGCGCCAGCAGTCCGCGACTAGCGGGAGGGGCAGATACGCAGTATTTT.

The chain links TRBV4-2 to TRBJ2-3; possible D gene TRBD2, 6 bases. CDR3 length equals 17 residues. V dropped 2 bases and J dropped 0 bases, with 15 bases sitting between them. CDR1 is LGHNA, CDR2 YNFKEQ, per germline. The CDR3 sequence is CASSQQFSGSSTDTQYF. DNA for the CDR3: TGTGCCAGCAGCCAACAATTTAGCGGCTCTAGCACAGATACGCAGTATTTT.